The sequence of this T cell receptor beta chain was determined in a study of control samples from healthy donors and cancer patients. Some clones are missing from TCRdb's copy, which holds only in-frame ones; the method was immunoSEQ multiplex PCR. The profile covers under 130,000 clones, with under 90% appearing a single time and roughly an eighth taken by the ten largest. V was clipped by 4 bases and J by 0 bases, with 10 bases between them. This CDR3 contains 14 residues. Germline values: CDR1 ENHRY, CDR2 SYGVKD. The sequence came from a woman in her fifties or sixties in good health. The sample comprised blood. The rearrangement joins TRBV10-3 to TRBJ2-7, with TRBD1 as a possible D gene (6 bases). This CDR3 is CAISAGGSSYEQYF. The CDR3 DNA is TGTGCCATCAGTGCTGGGGGCAGCTCCTACGAGCAGTACTTC.